The clone carrying this TCR beta chain has a handful of counts. The data are from a study of early T cells in non-severe SARS-CoV-2 infection. Overall study: Bulk RNA from unsorted whole blood was sequenced; chains were unpaired.

cDNA molecules, individually, were tagged with unique molecular identifiers. Each CDR3 protein is one row after TCRdb ran MiXCR on the 5' RACE reads. The table includes 70,000 to 75,000 distinct CDR3 sequences, roughly 13% detected once. Trimming shortened V by 8 bases and J by 5 bases, and 10 bases separated the two germline ends. This CDR3 has 12 amino acids. The specimen was whole blood. The clonotype was recovered from an adult who was a healthcare worker with PCR-confirmed SARS-CoV-2 infection or an uninfected control (not recorded which). The chain is built from TRBV12-3 or TRBV12-4 and TRBJ1-5; D gene ambiguous. CDR3 amino acids: CASGRSDQPQHF. CDR3 DNA sequence: TGTGCCAGCGGTCGCAGCGATCAGCCCCAGCATTTT.